The source of this TCR beta chain is a study of CD8+ T cells in alopecia areata. About the research overall: Patients in the treated group were given tofacitinib by mouth, 5 to 10 mg twice a day. Patients took tofacitinib for 6 to 18 months, followed by 6 drug-free months.

Study-wide results and caveats: Possibly because of HLA-related factors, TCR sharing was less clear across patients than in mice. Resident alphabeta T-cell populations of normal skin are likewise subject to sequencing in scalp samples.

In the case of this clone: What it recognizes is unknown.

V lost 0 bases to trimming and J lost 4 bases, with 17 bases between them. The V gene's germline CDR1 is SGHTA and CDR2 FQGTGA. The CDR3 loop spans 17 amino acids. Extraction and reverse transcription of RNA yielded cDNA as the sequencing template. Generated by immunoSEQ multiplex PCR, the TCRdb table keeps only in-frame clones and is missing some. The table includes 150,000 or so clones, 87% detected once. Sample: CD8+ T cells sorted from blood, taken at week 0. The origin of this receptor is a human donor with alopecia areata. The chain is built from TRBV7-3 and TRBJ2-3; either TRBD1 or TRBD2 may fit D (6 bases each). The CDR3 is CASSLTALAKGADTQYF. As DNA, the CDR3 is TGTGCCAGCAGCTTAACGGCGCTAGCGAAGGGGGCAGATACGCAGTATTTT.